This entry describes one T cell receptor (beta chain). As yet, its antigen is unknown. Random hexamers were used to reverse transcribe roughly 0.45 to 1 ug of RNA. Multiplex PCR with immunoSEQ amplified the TCR beta CDR3 across 54 Vbeta and 13 Jbeta. Via MiXCR, TCRdb re-called the immunoSEQ multiplex PCR reads, giving one row per CDR3 protein. The table has about 180,000 distinct CDR3 sequences, more than 90% seen once. The data were obtained in a study of CD8 T cells in Susac syndrome. Negative isolation yielded CD8+ and CD4+ T cells; FACS enriched TEMRA cells. The germline V gene has CDR1 MNHEY and CDR2 SMNVEV (reference sequence). The CDR3 is 13 amino acids. V lost 3 bases, J lost 4 bases, and 10 bases lay in between. Overall study findings and caveats: The authors acknowledged that their TCR sequencing and HLA analysis involved a relatively small number of individuals.

The clonotype originates from a human donor with multiple sclerosis. The chain links TRBV27 to TRBJ2-7; D not certain. Sample: CD4+ T cells from PBMCs. In DNA form, the CDR3 reads TGTGCCAGCAGTTTCTCGACCCGATACGAGCAGTACTTC. Its protein is CASSFSTRYEQYF.